The next 10 T cell receptor beta chains were all read from a single sample in a study of blood T cell repertoires in COVID-19. TCRdb keeps only in-frame clones here, not all; method: immunoSEQ multiplex PCR. The sample shows about 280,000 clones, approximately 81% of them seen only once. The sample comprised PBMCs or T cells enriched from blood (not recorded which). The receptor source for this set is a woman aged 50 to 60 who had recovered from COVID-19.

The V and J genes are TRBV4-2 and TRBJ2-3; 7 bases line up with TRBD1. Trimming at V came to 0 bases and at J to 2 bases, leaving 11 bases not matched to a gene. CDR3 length equals 18 residues. Germline V CDR1 and CDR2: LGHNA, YNFKEQ. CDR3 protein: CASSQERGLTVTTDTQYF. As DNA, the CDR3 is TGTGCCAGCAGCCAAGAGAGGGGGCTCACAGTCACCACAGATACGCAGTATTTT.

The chain is built from TRBV7-3 and TRBJ2-1, with D possibly being TRBD1 (6 bases). This CDR3 comprises 13 residues. V was cut by 4 bases and J by 11 bases, with 15 bases left in between. Looked up from germline, CDR1 is SGHTA and CDR2 is FQGTGA. CDR3 DNA sequence: TGTGCCAGCAGCTATGGACAGACTATGCAGCAGTTCTTC. As protein: CASSYGQTMQQFF.

The chain joins TRBV6-5 to TRBJ2-7, with D maybe TRBD2 (8 bases). This CDR3 spans 14 amino acids. V was cut by 6 bases and J by 10 bases, with 22 bases left in between. Germline V gene data show CDR1 as MNHEY and CDR2 as SVGAGI. The DNA for the CDR3 is TGTGCCAGCAGCGAGGCGGGGGGACAGCCTCTCCAGTACTTC. It yields the protein CASSEAGGQPLQYF.

The CDR3 DNA reads as TGTGCCAGCAGTCCACAGGGGGCGAATTCACCCCTCCACTTT. The encoded protein is CASSPQGANSPLHF. The rearrangement uses TRBV6-5 and TRBJ1-6; 9 nucleotides agree with TRBD1. The CDR3 length is 14 residues. CDR1 and CDR2 (germline): MNHEY, SVGAGI. V shed 5 bases and J 7 bases; nucleotides not matched to a gene: 3.

The chain uses TRBV5-1 and TRBJ1-5; a weak D match, TRBD1 (6 bases). The CDR3 loop spans 17 amino acids. Trimming cost V 4 bases and J 1 base, with 18 bases left between them. CDR1 and CDR2 from the germline V gene are SGHRS and YFSETQ. The CDR3 region has the DNA TGCGCCAGCAGCGCAACAGGGAGTTTAAGGAGCAATCAGCCCCAGCATTTT. Protein sequence: CASSATGSLRSNQPQHF.

This sequence joins TRBV7-9 and TRBJ1-1; TRBD1 agrees at 8 bases. Germline trimming cut 1 base from V and 11 bases from J; bases unmatched to any gene: 3. This CDR3 contains 12 residues. Germline CDR1 is SEHNR and CDR2 is FQNEAQ (reference sequence). The CDR3 here is CASSLGQGRAFF. CDR3 bases: TGTGCCAGCAGCTTAGGACAGGGGCGTGCTTTCTTT.

In its sample, this clone was seen a few times. V gene TRBV4-1 combines with J gene TRBJ2-1, with no clear D. The CDR3 runs to 13 residues. V was pared by 0 bases and J by 10 bases, with 10 bases between. Germline loops: CDR1 MGHRA, CDR2 YSYEKL. The CDR3 DNA sequence: TGCGCCAGCAGCCAAGATTCCGTGAGGGAGCAGTTCTTC. Its protein product is CASSQDSVREQFF.

V is TRBV5-1 and J is TRBJ2-5; D is possibly TRBD1 (8 bases). This CDR3 spans 16 amino acids. V shed 3 bases and J shed 2 bases, with 17 bases lying between them. CDR1 is SGHRS and CDR2 is YFSETQ in the germline V gene. CDR3 region: CASSSYRGGAQETQYF. The DNA of the CDR3 is TGCGCCAGCAGCTCTTACAGGGGGGGGGCGCAAGAGACCCAGTACTTC.

J is TRBJ2-3 and V is TRBV5-1; TRBD1 matches 8 bases. The junction had 16 bases not matched to a gene; V was cut back by 4 bases and J by 0 bases. Germline values: CDR1 SGHRS, CDR2 YFSETQ. This CDR3 region has 19 residues. CDR3 in DNA: TGCGCCAGCAGCATCTACTCGGGGACAGGCGAAACTAGCACAGATACGCAGTATTTT. Translation gives CASSIYSGTGETSTDTQYF. Complete variable domain (other parts from reference TRBV5-1 and TRBJ2-3): KAGVTQTPRYLIKTRGQQVTLSCSPISGHRSVSWYQQTPGQGLQFLFEYFSETQRNKGNFPGRFSGRQFSNSRSEMNVSTLELGDSALYLCASSIYSGTGETSTDTQYFGPGTRLTVL.

The chain is built from TRBV4-1 and TRBJ2-3, with 7 bases that match TRBD2. Germline V gene data show CDR1 as MGHRA and CDR2 as YSYEKL. CDR3 length: 16 amino acids. With V trimmed by 3 bases and J by 0 bases, 6 bases remained unmatched. CDR3 amino acids: CASSQDLAASTDTQYF. The CDR3 DNA reads as TGCGCCAGCAGCCAGGACCTAGCGGCCAGCACAGATACGCAGTATTTT.